A selection of T cell receptor beta chains follows, all from one sample in a study of blood T cell repertoires in COVID-19. Sequenced by immunoSEQ multiplex PCR; TCRdb stores in-frame clones only, minus some. The table includes about 97,000 clones, approximately 88% detected once. The specimen was peripheral blood. The receptors stem from a human donor in a cohort sampled during active COVID-19. Both conserved end residues are part of each CDR3. The order of the fields is clone size, D gene, V gene, J gene, CDR3 DNA, CDR3 protein. The D gene is left open where the match is weak. Clone size is shown for a subset of rows, as once, few, many or a class of expanded clone.

few,NA,TRBV20-1,TRBJ1-3,TGCAGTGCCCCGGAGGGAAACACCATATATTTT,CSAPEGNTIYF
NA,TRBD1,TRBV28,TRBJ2-7,TGTGCCAGCAGCCTCTCCGGGACAGGGGTCTCCTACGAGCAGTACTTC,CASSLSGTGVSYEQYF
NA,NA,TRBV5-1,TRBJ1-1,TGCGCCAGCGGGGTCCGGGTCTCGGGAACTGAAGCTTTCTTT,CASGVRVSGTEAFF
few,TRBD2,TRBV14,TRBJ2-7,TGTGCCAGCAGCCGATTTACCGGGACTAGCGGGGCCGAGCAGTACTTC,CASSRFTGTSGAEQYF
NA,TRBD2,TRBV18,TRBJ2-3,TGTGCCAGCTCACCAAGCCTAGCGGGGTTCGGAGATACGCAGTATTTT,CASSPSLAGFGDTQYF
few,NA,TRBV5-4,TRBJ2-2,TGTGCCAGCAGCTTAAGAAGCGGAGAGAACACCGGGGAGCTGTTTTTT,CASSLRSGENTGELFF
NA,TRBD1,TRBV5-1,TRBJ1-3,TGCGCCAGCAGCCCGACAGGGGGCATTTCTGGAAACACCATATATTTT,CASSPTGGISGNTIYF
NA,TRBD2,TRBV9,TRBJ2-3,TGTGCCAGCAGCGTAGTGGGCGGGGGGGCCCCAGATACGCAGTATTTT,CASSVVGGGAPDTQYF
NA,NA,TRBV19,TRBJ2-3,TGTGCCAGTAGTCCGTCGGGGGTTGGCACAGATACGCAGTATTTT,CASSPSGVGTDTQYF
NA,TRBD1,TRBV19,TRBJ2-7,TGTGCCAGTAGTACCGACAGGGTAGGCTACGAGCAGTACTTC,CASSTDRVGYEQYF
NA,NA,TRBV30,TRBJ1-2,TGTGCCTGGCCGGGCGACAGGAACTATGGCTACACCTTC,CAWPGDRNYGYTF
NA,NA,TRBV9,TRBJ2-3,TGTGCCAGCAGCGTAGGGGCTAGCAGATACACAGATACGCAGTATTTT,CASSVGASRYTDTQYF
NA,NA,TRBV7-9,TRBJ1-2,TGTGCCAGCACTACCGGACAGACATATGGCTACACCTTC,CASTTGQTYGYTF
NA,NA,TRBV18,TRBJ2-7,TGTGCCAGCTCATCCCGGGACTTGACCTACGAGCAGTACTTC,CASSSRDLTYEQYF
NA,NA,TRBV9,TRBJ2-3,TGTGCCAGCAGCCCCCAGCCCGCGGCAGATACGCAGTATTTT,CASSPQPAADTQYF
NA,TRBD1,TRBV27,TRBJ2-3,TGTGCCAGCAGTCCCTGGGACAGCTCCTCTAGCACAGATACGCAGTATTTT,CASSPWDSSSSTDTQYF